This TCR beta chain was recorded in a study of blood T cells in healthy people across ages. Primed by a sample-barcoded 5' primer and a J-beta primer mix, a second PCR proceeded for 7 to 11 cycles. MiXCR was run by TCRdb on the 5' RACE reads, yielding one entry per CDR3 protein. The sample includes about 1 million distinct CDR3 sequences, 35% to 50% of them seen just once. In the case of this clonotype: Its matching antigen is unknown.

Per-sample PBMC isolation yielded at least 6.5 million cells. Study conclusions and caveats: Older age went with lower TCR beta diversity per million T cells, in a roughly linear way.

Germline loops: CDR1 SGHTA, CDR2 FQGNSA. The CDR3 has 16 amino acids. V was pared by 5 bases and J by 11 bases, with 18 bases of the junction left unmatched. V and J are TRBV7-2 and TRBJ2-5; 9 bases are a match to TRBD1. This receptor was obtained from a woman aged 55 to 70 in good health. The source material was blood. CDR3 nucleotides: TGTGCCAGCAGCGCCCCGGGACAGGGTTCAGCAAAGGAGCAGTACTTC. Translating gives CASSAPGQGSAKEQYF.